The 30 T cell receptor beta chains given below trace back to one sample, sequenced in a study of cytomegalovirus exposure and HLA in healthy donors. TCRdb's table, derived via immunoSEQ multiplex PCR, lists solely in-frame clones and lacks some. The data contain fewer than 350,000 clones, roughly 90% of them singletons. The specimen was PBMCs. These receptors came from a woman aged 18-29 years in good health and CMV-seronegative.

The rearrangement links TRBV27 to TRBJ2-1; D perhaps matches TRBD2 (6 bases). This CDR3 contains 14 residues. Germline values: CDR1 MNHEY, CDR2 SMNVEV (reference sequence). V lost 6 bases and J 5 bases, leaving 14 bases between the germline ends. The CDR3 spells CASRPFAGNNEQFF. In nucleotides, the CDR3 is TGTGCCAGCAGACCCTTCGCGGGAAACAATGAGCAGTTCTTC.

The chain uses TRBV18 and TRBJ1-2; D uncertain. With 2 bases removed from V and 8 bases from J, the gap between germline ends came to 18 bases. Germline CDR1 KGHSH, CDR2 LQKENI. This CDR3 has 15 residues. As DNA, the CDR3 is TGTGCCAGCTCACCAGTTGCAGCCCGGGGAGACGGCTACACCTTC. Translating it yields CASSPVAARGDGYTF.

The chain links TRBV9 to TRBJ2-2; TRBD2 aligns across 7 bases. The junction had 2 bases not matched to a gene; V was cut back by 6 bases and J by 3 bases. The CDR3 sequence is 13 residues long. Germline-derived CDR1 and CDR2 are SGDLS and YYNGEE. The CDR3 loop is CASMLADTGELFF. In DNA, the CDR3 is TGTGCCAGCATGCTAGCGGACACCGGGGAGCTGTTTTTT.

The gene calls are TRBV27 and TRBJ1-1; D is unresolved. Germline V lookup: CDR1 MNHEY, CDR2 SMNVEV (reference sequence). This CDR3 region has 15 residues. Between the trimmed V and J ends, which lost 5 bases and 0 bases, there was a span of 13 bases. Here the CDR3 reads CASSPWAGLNTEAFF. DNA for the CDR3: TGTGCCAGCAGTCCCTGGGCGGGGTTGAACACTGAAGCTTTCTTT.

This clone was observed once. The CDR3 sequence is CASSLSLGTVPYEQYF. CDR3 DNA sequence: TGTGCCAGCAGTTTAAGTCTAGGGACAGTACCCTACGAGCAGTACTTC. The chain is built from TRBV27 and TRBJ2-7, with TRBD1 identical over 7 bases. Germline CDR1 MNHEY, CDR2 SMNVEV (reference sequence). The length of the CDR3 is 16 residues. With V trimmed by 2 bases and J by 2 bases, 9 bases remained unmatched.

The sample holds a few counts of this clone. This rearrangement joins TRBV2 to TRBJ1-5; TRBD1 matches 8 bases. The germline gives CDR1 SNHLY, CDR2 FYNNEI. CDR3 length: 17 amino acids. V was pared by 0 bases and J by 0 bases, with 4 bases of the junction left unmatched. As DNA, the CDR3 is TGTGCCAGCAGTGAAGCGTTTGGACAGGGTAGCAATCAGCCCCAGCATTTT. It encodes CASSEAFGQGSNQPQHF.

V and J are TRBV4-1 and TRBJ2-7; D not resolved. There are 21 residues in the CDR3. Looked up from germline, CDR1 is MGHRA and CDR2 is YSYEKL. Deletions cut 0 bases from V and 0 bases from J, with 27 bases between. The chain's CDR3 is CASSQDSPLGAFSVSSYEQYF. The CDR3, as DNA: TGCGCCAGCAGCCAAGATAGCCCTTTAGGAGCCTTCTCCGTTAGCTCCTACGAGCAGTACTTC.

This clone has more than one count but fewer than ten. The chain couples TRBV15 to TRBJ1-2; D is ambiguous. The V end was cut by 0 bases, the J end by 4 bases, with 12 bases between. Germline V gene data show CDR1 as LNHNV and CDR2 as YYDKDF (reference sequence). This CDR3 spans 15 amino acids. The CDR3: CATSREAGNLYGYTF. The CDR3 nucleotides read TGTGCCACCAGCAGAGAGGCGGGCAACCTCTATGGCTACACCTTC. Looking up the rest from reference TRBV15 and TRBJ1-2 gives the full variable domain: DAMVIQNPRYQVTQFGKPVTLSCSQTLNHNVMYWYQQKSSQAPKLLFHYYDKDFNNEADTPDNFQSRRPNTSFCFLDIRSPGLGDTAMYLCATSREAGNLYGYTFGSGTRLTVV.

The rearrangement links TRBV15 to TRBJ2-5, with 9 bases lining up with TRBD1. CDR3 length: 15 amino acids. The germline V gene has CDR1 LNHNV and CDR2 YYDKDF (reference sequence). The V and J ends lost 2 bases and 5 bases, in that order; junction bases with no gene match: 6. The CDR3 DNA reads TGTGCCACCAGCAGACTAACAGGGGGCACGGAGACCCAGTACTTC. The encoded protein is CATSRLTGGTETQYF.

This chain connects TRBV18 to TRBJ2-5, with D maybe TRBD2 (5 bases). This CDR3 has 13 amino acids. Looked up from germline, CDR1 is KGHSH and CDR2 is LQKENI. Trimming took off 2 bases at V and 5 bases at J, with 9 bases between the two ends. In DNA, the CDR3 is TGTGCCAGCTCACCATTACCGGGGGAGACCCAGTACTTC. Protein product: CASSPLPGETQYF.

The CDR3 sequence is CASSDSEGQGTGGYTF. CDR3 in DNA: TGTGCCAGCAGTGATTCCGAGGGACAGGGGACAGGGGGCTACACCTTC. V is TRBV25-1 and J is TRBJ1-2; 10 bases fit TRBD1. J was trimmed by 8 bases and V by 3 bases; bases with no gene match: 12. The CDR3 is 16 amino acids. Germline V gene sequence: CDR1 MGHDK, CDR2 SYGVNS.

This clone turned up a few times. The gene calls are TRBV5-1 and TRBJ2-5, with D possibly TRBD2 on 5 matching bases. V was cut by 3 bases and J by 3 bases, with 18 bases left in between. This CDR3 spans 16 amino acids. In germline, CDR1 is SGHRS, CDR2 YFSETQ. In DNA, the CDR3 is TGCGCCAGCAGCTCCCTAAGCGGAGCCGGCAAAGAGACCCAGTACTTC. This sequence encodes CASSSLSGAGKETQYF.

This chain links TRBV18 with TRBJ2-2; D possibly corresponds to TRBD1 (6 bases). The CDR3 consists of 13 residues. The V end lost 8 bases, the J end lost 3 bases, and 10 bases lay between the germline ends. Germline CDR1 is KGHSH and CDR2 is LQKENI. CDR3 protein: CASQGFDTGELFF. In DNA, the CDR3 is TGTGCCAGCCAGGGGTTCGACACCGGGGAGCTGTTTTTT.

V is TRBV11-2 and J is TRBJ2-7, with a weak D call TRBD2 (5 bases). V was trimmed by 1 base and J by 3 bases, leaving 10 bases between them. CDR1 SGHAT and CDR2 FQNNGV come from the germline V gene. This CDR3 has 14 residues. This CDR3 is CASSLGSGGYEQYF. CDR3 coding DNA: TGTGCCAGCAGCTTAGGGTCAGGAGGCTACGAGCAGTACTTC.

This chain joins TRBV20-1 and TRBJ1-5; D gene ambiguous. Germline assignment: CDR1 DFQATT and CDR2 SNEGSKA (reference sequence). Trimming removed 5 bases at V and 7 bases at J, with 9 bases between. The CDR3 contains 11 residues. The CDR3: CSARREQPQHF. The CDR3 nucleotides read TGCAGTGCTCGGCGGGAACAGCCCCAGCATTTT.

The chain uses TRBV28 and TRBJ2-1; 8 bases agree with TRBD2. Germline CDR1 is MDHEN and CDR2 is SYDVKM. V lost 6 bases, J lost 5 bases, and 9 bases stayed unmatched. The CDR3 runs 15 residues. This chain's CDR3 is CASSPTGTRDNEQFF. The CDR3 nucleotides read TGTGCCAGCAGCCCCACCGGGACTAGAGACAATGAGCAGTTCTTC.

The J gene is TRBJ1-5, the V gene TRBV4-1; D not certain. Germline assignment: CDR1 MGHRA and CDR2 YSYEKL. Deletions cut 0 bases from V and 5 bases from J, with 17 bases between. The CDR3 runs 17 residues. The CDR3 DNA reads TGCGCCAGCAGCCAAGACTCCCAAGCGCCCAGCTATCAGCCCCAGCATTTT. Encoded protein: CASSQDSQAPSYQPQHF.

The chain employs TRBV7-2 and TRBJ1-3; 9 positions agree with TRBD1. Losses at the gene ends were 3 bases for V and 0 bases for J; bases not matched to a gene: 3. This CDR3 is 16 amino acids long. The germline V gene has CDR1 SGHTA and CDR2 FQGNSA. CDR3 region: CASSFDRGSSGNTIYF. The CDR3 DNA reads TGTGCCAGCAGCTTCGACAGGGGGAGCTCTGGAAACACCATATATTTT.

The CDR3 nucleotides read TGTGCCACCCGAGCGGGAAGCTCCTACAATGAGCAGTTCTTC. This gives the protein CATRAGSSYNEQFF. V gene TRBV28 combines with J gene TRBJ2-1; 7 bases align to TRBD2. The CDR3 loop spans 14 amino acids. CDR1 is MDHEN, CDR2 SYDVKM, per germline. V lost 10 bases to trimming and J lost 0 bases; unmatched junction nucleotides: 6.

The chain employs TRBV12-5 and TRBJ2-1; 8 positions match TRBD2. The J segment lost 0 bases and the V segment lost 6 bases, leaving 13 bases of the junction unmatched. Germline V gene sequence: CDR1 LGHNT, CDR2 FRNRAP. This CDR3 comprises 18 residues. The CDR3 DNA reads TGTGCTAGTGGCCCGGGACTAGGGGCTTATAGCTCCTACAATGAGCAGTTCTTC. Translated: CASGPGLGAYSSYNEQFF. Full variable domain (rest looked up from reference TRBV12-5 and TRBJ2-1): DARVTQTPRHKVTEMGQEVTMRCQPILGHNTVFWYRQTMMQGLELLAYFRNRAPLDDSGMPKDRFSAEMPDATLATLKIQPSEPRDSAVYFCASGPGLGAYSSYNEQFFGPGTRLTVL.

This sequence joins TRBV6-5 and TRBJ1-4; 7 bases line up with TRBD1. The germline gives CDR1 MNHEY, CDR2 SVGAGI. The CDR3 totals 15 residues. V was clipped by 0 bases and J by 10 bases; unmatched bases: 8. CDR3 sequence (DNA): TGTGCCAGCAGTTACTCGACGACAGGGACGGGAAAACTGTTTTTT. Its translation: CASSYSTTGTGKLFF.

There are a few counts of this clone. The rearrangement joins TRBV18 to TRBJ1-2, with 7 positions matching TRBD1. In germline, CDR1 is KGHSH, CDR2 LQKENI. V dropped 4 bases and J dropped 4; count of bases not matched to a gene: 9. The CDR3 is 15 residues long. This chain's CDR3 is CASSRETGNSYGYTF. The CDR3 nucleotides read TGTGCCAGCTCACGGGAGACAGGGAACAGCTATGGCTACACCTTC.

The chain is built from TRBV6-5 and TRBJ1-2, with 9 nucleotides matching TRBD1. Germline CDR1 MNHEY, CDR2 SVGAGI. The CDR3 spans 14 residues. The ends lost 5 bases at V and 2 bases at J; junction bases unmatched: 3. The CDR3 is CASSHGQGNYGYTF. In DNA, the CDR3 is TGTGCCAGCAGTCACGGACAGGGGAACTATGGCTACACCTTC.

This clone was seen just once. This sequence joins TRBV10-3 and TRBJ1-2; no firm D call. The CDR3 is made up of 13 amino acids. Germline values: CDR1 ENHRY, CDR2 SYGVKD. V lost 6 bases and J 0 bases, leaving 8 bases between the germline ends. The CDR3 coding sequence is TGTGCCATCAGGGTAGAAACTAACTATGGCTACACCTTC. Translating gives CAIRVETNYGYTF.

The V gene is TRBV7-8, the J gene TRBJ1-2; TRBD1 is a possible D gene (5 bases). The CDR3 is 13 residues long. Trimming stripped 4 bases from V and 2 bases from J, with 8 bases between. The V gene's germline CDR1 is SGHVS and CDR2 FQNEAQ. The CDR3 DNA is TGTGCCAGCAGCTCCCCAGGGAACTATGGCTACACCTTC. Translation gives CASSSPGNYGYTF.

This clone was found once. The chain recombines TRBV28 with TRBJ2-1, with TRBD1 matching 8 bases. Unmatched junction bases numbered 8, after V lost 2 bases and J lost 5 bases. The CDR3 is 16 residues long. From germline, CDR1 is MDHEN and CDR2 SYDVKM. For the CDR3, the DNA is TGTGCCAGCAGTTTAAGTCGTTGGACAGGGCACAATGAGCAGTTCTTC. It yields the protein CASSLSRWTGHNEQFF.

This chain joins TRBV27 and TRBJ1-2; possibly TRBD1 for D (6 bases). The CDR3 is 15 amino acids. V shed 4 bases and J shed 1 base, with 13 bases lying between them. The V gene's germline CDR1 is MNHEY and CDR2 SMNVEV (reference sequence). CDR3 DNA: TGTGCCAGCAGTTCAACGGGACATTTTAACTATGGCTACACCTTC. Protein sequence: CASSSTGHFNYGYTF.

The rearrangement joins TRBV11-3 to TRBJ1-5, with D possibly TRBD1 on 6 matching bases. The length of the CDR3 is 14 residues. Germline-derived CDR1 and CDR2 are SGHNT and YENEEA. V dropped 2 bases and J dropped 7 bases, with 12 bases sitting between them. The DNA for the CDR3 is TGTGCCAGCAGCTTAAGGGCAGGGGAACAGCCCCAGCATTTT. It codes for CASSLRAGEQPQHF. The full variable domain, completed using reference TRBV11-3 and TRBJ1-5, is EAGVVQSPRYKIIEKKQPVAFWCNPISGHNTLYWYLQNLGQGPELLIRYENEEAVDDSQLPKDRFSAERLKGVDSTLKIQPAELGDSAVYLCASSLRAGEQPQHFGDGTRLSIL.

The chain is built from TRBV5-1 and TRBJ1-1, with D tentatively TRBD1 (5 bases). CDR1 SGHRS and CDR2 YFSETQ come from the germline V gene. This CDR3 has 15 residues. The V end was cut by 0 bases, the J end by 3 bases, with 12 bases between. CDR3 in DNA: TGCGCCAGCAGCTTGGATGGCAGGGAGGACACTGAAGCTTTCTTT. As protein: CASSLDGREDTEAFF. Complete variable domain (other parts from reference TRBV5-1 and TRBJ1-1): KAGVTQTPRYLIKTRGQQVTLSCSPISGHRSVSWYQQTPGQGLQFLFEYFSETQRNKGNFPGRFSGRQFSNSRSEMNVSTLELGDSALYLCASSLDGREDTEAFFGQGTRLTVV.

The chain recombines TRBV29-1 with TRBJ1-2; 8 nucleotides align to TRBD1. Looked up from germline, CDR1 is SQVTM and CDR2 is ANQGSEA. Trimming removed 7 bases from V and 1 base from J; junction bases left unmatched: 17. The CDR3 has 17 residues. The CDR3: CSAPLVGQGSGNYGYTF. For the CDR3, the DNA is TGCAGCGCCCCCCTGGTCGGACAGGGAAGCGGTAACTATGGCTACACCTTC.